This T cell receptor (beta chain) is from a study of monozygotic twins with inflammatory bowel disease. Turning to this clonotype: Its target is not known.

Germline loops: CDR1 ENHRY, CDR2 SYGVKD. The CDR3 sequence is 12 residues long. Blood samples measuring more than 2 ml were taken per donor. Investigators pulled total RNA out of whole blood and did not sort T cells. TCRalpha along with TCRbeta cDNA was subjected to two nested PCRs lasting 16 and 9 cycles. For each CDR3 protein, TCRdb gives one entry from its re-call of the 5' RACE reads, without DNA. This repertoire includes some 170,000 distinct CDR3 sequences. Study-wide points: It was observed that concordant and discordant twins did not differ in repertoire similarity, possibly given limited power.

This chain joins TRBV10-3 and TRBJ2-5. What was sequenced was blood. The source is a human donor with ulcerative colitis or Crohn's disease, or a healthy co-twin of an affected twin (not recorded which). CDR3 protein: CAIRDVQETQYF.